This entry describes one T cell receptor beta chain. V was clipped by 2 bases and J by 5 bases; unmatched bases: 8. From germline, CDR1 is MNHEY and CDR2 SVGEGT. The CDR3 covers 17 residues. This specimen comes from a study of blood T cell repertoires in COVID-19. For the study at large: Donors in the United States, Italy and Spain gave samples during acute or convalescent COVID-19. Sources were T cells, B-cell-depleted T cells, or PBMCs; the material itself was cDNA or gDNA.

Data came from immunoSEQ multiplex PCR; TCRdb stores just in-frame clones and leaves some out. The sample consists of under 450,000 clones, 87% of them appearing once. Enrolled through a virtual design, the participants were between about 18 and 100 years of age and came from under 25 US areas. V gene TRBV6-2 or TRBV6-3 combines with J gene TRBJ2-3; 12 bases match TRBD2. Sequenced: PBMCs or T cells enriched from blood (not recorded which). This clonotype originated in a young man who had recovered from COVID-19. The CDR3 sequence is CASSYAASGGALDTQYF. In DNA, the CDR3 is TGTGCCAGCAGTTACGCGGCTAGCGGGGGGGCGTTAGATACGCAGTATTTT.